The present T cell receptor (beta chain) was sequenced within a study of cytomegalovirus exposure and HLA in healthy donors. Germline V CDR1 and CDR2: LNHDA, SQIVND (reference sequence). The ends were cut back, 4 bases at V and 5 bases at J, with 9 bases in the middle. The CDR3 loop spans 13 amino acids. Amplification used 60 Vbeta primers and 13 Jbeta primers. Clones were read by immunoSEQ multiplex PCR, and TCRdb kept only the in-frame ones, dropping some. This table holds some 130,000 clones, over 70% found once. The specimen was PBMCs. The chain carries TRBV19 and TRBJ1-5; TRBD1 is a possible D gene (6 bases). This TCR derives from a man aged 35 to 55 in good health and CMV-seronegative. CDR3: CASSTGVYQPQHF. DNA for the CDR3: TGTGCCAGTAGTACAGGGGTCTATCAGCCCCAGCATTTT.